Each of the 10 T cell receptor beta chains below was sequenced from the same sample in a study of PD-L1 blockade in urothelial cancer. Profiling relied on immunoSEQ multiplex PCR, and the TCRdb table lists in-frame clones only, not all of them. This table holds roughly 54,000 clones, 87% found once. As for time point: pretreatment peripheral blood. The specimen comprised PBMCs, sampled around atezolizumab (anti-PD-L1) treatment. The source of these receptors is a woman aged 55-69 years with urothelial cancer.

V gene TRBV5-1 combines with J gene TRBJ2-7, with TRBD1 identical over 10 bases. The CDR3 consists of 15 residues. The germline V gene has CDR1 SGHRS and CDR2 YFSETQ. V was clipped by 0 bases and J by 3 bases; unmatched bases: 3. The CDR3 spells CASSLAGTGDYEQYF. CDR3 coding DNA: TGCGCCAGCAGCTTGGCCGGGACAGGGGACTACGAGCAGTACTTC.

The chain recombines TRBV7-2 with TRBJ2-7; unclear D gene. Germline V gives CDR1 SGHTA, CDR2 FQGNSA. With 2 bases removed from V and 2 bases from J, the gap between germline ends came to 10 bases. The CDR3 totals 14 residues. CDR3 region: CASSLIDSTYEQYF. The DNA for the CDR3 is TGTGCCAGCAGCTTAATCGACTCCACCTACGAGCAGTACTTC. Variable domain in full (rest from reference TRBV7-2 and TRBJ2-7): GAGVSQSPSNKVTEKGKDVELRCDPISGHTALYWYRQSLGQGLEFLIYFQGNSAPDKSGLPSDRFSAERTGGSVSTLTIQRTQQEDSAVYLCASSLIDSTYEQYFGPGTRLTVT.

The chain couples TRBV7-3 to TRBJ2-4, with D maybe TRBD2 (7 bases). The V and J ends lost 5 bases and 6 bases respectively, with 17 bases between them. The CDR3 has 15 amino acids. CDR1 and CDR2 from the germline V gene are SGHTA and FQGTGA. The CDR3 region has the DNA TGTGCCAGCAGCGACTCCCCGGGGGGCCCAAACATTCAGTACTTC. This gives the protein CASSDSPGGPNIQYF.

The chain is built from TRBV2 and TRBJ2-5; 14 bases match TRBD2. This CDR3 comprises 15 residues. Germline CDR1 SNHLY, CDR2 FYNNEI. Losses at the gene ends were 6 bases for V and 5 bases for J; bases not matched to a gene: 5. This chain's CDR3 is CASSGLAGGGETQYF. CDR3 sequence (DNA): TGTGCCAGCAGCGGACTAGCGGGAGGAGGCGAGACCCAGTACTTC.

In DNA, the CDR3 is TGTGCCAGCAGCTCCGACTCAACCGGGGAGCTGTTTTTT. Protein: CASSSDSTGELFF. The V and J genes are TRBV7-2 and TRBJ2-2, with D unclear. The CDR3 sequence is 13 residues long. Germline V gene lookup returns CDR1 SGHTA and CDR2 FQGNSA. The ends were cut back, 4 bases at V and 5 bases at J, with 8 bases in the middle.

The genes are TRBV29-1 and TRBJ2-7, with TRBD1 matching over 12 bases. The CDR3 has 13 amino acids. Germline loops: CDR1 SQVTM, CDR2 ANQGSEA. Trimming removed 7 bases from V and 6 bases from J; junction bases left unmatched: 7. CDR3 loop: CSGLGQGAAEQYF. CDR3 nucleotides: TGCAGCGGCCTGGGACAGGGGGCCGCCGAGCAGTACTTC.

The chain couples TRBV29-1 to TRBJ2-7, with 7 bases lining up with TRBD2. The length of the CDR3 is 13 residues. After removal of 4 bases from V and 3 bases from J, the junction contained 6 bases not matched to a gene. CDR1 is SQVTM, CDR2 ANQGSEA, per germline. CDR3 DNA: TGCAGCGTTGGGGAGGGAGGGAGCTACGAGCAGTACTTC. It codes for CSVGEGGSYEQYF.

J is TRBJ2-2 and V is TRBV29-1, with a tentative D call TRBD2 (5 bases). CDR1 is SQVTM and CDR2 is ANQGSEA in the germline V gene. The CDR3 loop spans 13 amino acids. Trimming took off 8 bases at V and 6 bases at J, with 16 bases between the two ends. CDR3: CSPSFREPGELFF. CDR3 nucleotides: TGCAGCCCCTCCTTTCGGGAACCCGGGGAGCTGTTTTTT.

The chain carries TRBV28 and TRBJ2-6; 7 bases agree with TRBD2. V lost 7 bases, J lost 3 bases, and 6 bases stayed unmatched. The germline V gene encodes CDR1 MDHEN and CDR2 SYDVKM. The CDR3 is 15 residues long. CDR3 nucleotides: TGTGCCAGCAACTCACCGGGGGGTGGGGCCAACGTCCTGACTTTC. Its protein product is CASNSPGGGANVLTF.

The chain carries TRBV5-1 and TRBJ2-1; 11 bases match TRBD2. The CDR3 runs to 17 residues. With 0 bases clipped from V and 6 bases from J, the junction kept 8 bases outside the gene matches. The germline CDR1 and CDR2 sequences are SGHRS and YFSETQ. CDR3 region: CASSLATSGSWANEQFF. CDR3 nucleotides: TGCGCCAGCAGCTTGGCCACTAGCGGGAGCTGGGCCAATGAGCAGTTCTTC.